The 20 T cell receptor beta chains below all came from one sample that was sequenced in a study of blood T cells in healthy people across ages. A second PCR of about 6 to 12 cycles used a sample-barcoded 5' primer and a J-beta primer mix. TCRdb passed the 5' RACE reads through MiXCR, listing each CDR3 protein once. The sample lists 780,000 or so distinct CDR3 sequences, about 55% occurring once. Source material: blood. Receptors originate from a man at least 80 years old in good health.

This clonotype was observed many times. The V and J genes are TRBV27 and TRBJ1-1; D is perhaps TRBD1 (6 bases). With 7 bases removed from V and 5 bases from J, the gap between germline ends came to 23 bases. The CDR3 is made up of 16 amino acids. The V gene's germline CDR1 is MNHEY and CDR2 SMNVEV (reference sequence). CDR3 nucleotides: TGTGCCAGCACCCCTCGGCGTGGGGGCGCAAGAACTGAAGCTTTCTTT. Protein product: CASTPRRGGARTEAFF.

The chain couples TRBV7-9 to TRBJ1-1; 9 nucleotides agree with TRBD1. J gave up 4 bases and V 4 bases, and 10 bases lay outside the gene matches. Germline-derived CDR1 and CDR2 are SEHNR and FQNEAQ (reference sequence). The CDR3 runs 16 residues. CDR3 loop: CASSSHRGRGATEAFF. As DNA, the CDR3 is TGTGCCAGCAGCTCGCACAGGGGGCGTGGGGCCACTGAAGCTTTCTTT.

The chain recombines TRBV7-2 with TRBJ2-7; tentatively, D is TRBD2 (5 bases). The J call is in doubt because the DNA end fits TRBJ2-4 better. CDR3 length equals 14 residues. Germline loops: CDR1 SGHTA, CDR2 FQGNSA. DNA for the CDR3: TGTGCCAGCAGCTTAGGGCTAGCAGGTGGCATTCAGTACTTC. Encoded protein: CASSLGLAGGIQYF.

The rearrangement links TRBV28 to TRBJ1-2; the D is unclear. The germline V gene has CDR1 MDHEN and CDR2 SYDVKM. The CDR3 has 11 amino acids. V was clipped by 8 bases and J by 5 bases, with 9 bases between them. The CDR3 protein is CASSGKYGYTF. In DNA form, the CDR3 reads TGTGCCAGCTCCGGGAAATATGGCTACACCTTC.

CDR3 sequence: CSAKGDRVGREQYF. CDR3 DNA sequence: TGCAGTGCTAAGGGGGACAGGGTCGGGAGAGAGCAGTACTTC. V is TRBV20-1 and J is TRBJ2-7; TRBD1 matches at 9 bases. From germline, CDR1 is DFQATT and CDR2 SNEGSKA (reference sequence). This CDR3 is 14 amino acids long. After removal of 4 bases from V and 7 bases from J, the junction contained 11 bases not matched to a gene.

The chain couples TRBV5-1 to TRBJ2-7; the match to TRBD1 covers 7 bases. The V gene's germline CDR1 is SGHRS and CDR2 YFSETQ. The ends lost 2 bases at V and 6 bases at J; junction bases unmatched: 8. The CDR3 consists of 14 residues. CDR3 amino acids: CASSLGQDVGEQYF. The CDR3 coding sequence is TGCGCCAGCAGCTTAGGACAGGATGTGGGCGAGCAGTACTTC. Drawing the rest from reference TRBV5-1 and TRBJ2-7, the complete variable domain is KAGVTQTPRYLIKTRGQQVTLSCSPISGHRSVSWYQQTPGQGLQFLFEYFSETQRNKGNFPGRFSGRQFSNSRSEMNVSTLELGDSALYLCASSLGQDVGEQYFGPGTRLTVT.

The chain carries TRBV25-1 and TRBJ1-2, with a possible D match to TRBD1 (5 bases). Germline CDR1 MGHDK, CDR2 SYGVNS. The CDR3 is 11 amino acids. The V and J ends lost 7 bases and 5 bases respectively, with 8 bases between them. The CDR3 DNA sequence: TGTGCCAGCACTGAGGGGTATGGCTACACCTTC. The encoded protein is CASTEGYGYTF.

This chain links TRBV7-2 with TRBJ1-4; D unclear. The germline V and J ends were trimmed by 0 bases and 1 base, with 6 bases remaining between them. Germline CDR1 reads SGHTA; CDR2 reads FQGNSA. The CDR3 spans 15 residues. The CDR3 reads CASSLARGTNEKLFF. The CDR3 nucleotides are TGTGCCAGCAGCTTAGCGCGGGGAACTAATGAAAAACTGTTTTTT.

V is TRBV5-1 and J is TRBJ2-1, with 8 bases aligning to TRBD2. V was pared by 4 bases and J by 4 bases, with 7 bases of the junction left unmatched. The CDR3 length is 15 residues. Per germline, CDR1 SGHRS and CDR2 YFSETQ. CDR3 residues: CASSVAGQGYNEQFF. The CDR3 nucleotides are TGCGCCAGCAGCGTAGCGGGACAAGGGTACAATGAGCAGTTCTTC.

The chain carries TRBV7-2 and TRBJ2-7; 9 nucleotides agree with TRBD1. J gave up 3 bases and V 6 bases, and 12 bases lay outside the gene matches. CDR3 length: 16 amino acids. Per germline, CDR1 SGHTA and CDR2 FQGNSA. The DNA of the CDR3 is TGTGCCAGCAGAACAGGACAGGGGTCGTCGTACTACGAGCAGTACTTC. Translating gives CASRTGQGSSYYEQYF.

The chain joins TRBV7-2 to TRBJ2-7; 8 bases line up with TRBD2. The CDR3 sequence is 15 residues long. Germline CDR1 SGHTA, CDR2 FQGNSA. With 5 bases clipped from V and 4 bases from J, the junction kept 10 bases outside the gene matches. For the CDR3, the DNA is TGTGCCAGCAGCCTGCGGAGCGGGAGTCGTTACGAGCAGTACTTC. Amino acid sequence: CASSLRSGSRYEQYF.

This sequence joins TRBV4-2 and TRBJ2-1; 10 nucleotides line up with TRBD2. The CDR3 is 17 amino acids. Germline V gives CDR1 LGHNA, CDR2 YNFKEQ. V lost 3 bases and J lost 0; bases outside the gene matches: 5. CDR3 nucleotides: TGTGCCAGCAGCCACGCTTCTAGCGGGAGCTCCTACAATGAGCAGTTCTTC. Translated, it gives CASSHASSGSSYNEQFF.

At least ten counts were recorded for this clonotype. V is TRBV7-2 and J is TRBJ2-6, with no clear D. CDR1 is SGHTA and CDR2 is FQGNSA in the germline V gene. This CDR3 is built from 14 residues. V gave up 8 bases and J gave up 2 bases, with 10 bases separating them. The CDR3 is CASLLRPGANVLTF. The CDR3 DNA reads TGTGCCAGCCTTTTACGGCCTGGGGCCAACGTCCTGACTTTC.

The chain combines TRBV5-1 with TRBJ1-2, with D possibly TRBD1 on 5 matching bases. There are 13 residues in the CDR3. The germline V and J ends were trimmed by 4 bases and 8 bases, with 15 bases remaining between them. Germline V CDR1 and CDR2: SGHRS, YFSETQ. The CDR3 nucleotides are TGCGCCAGCAGCGTCCCTACAGGTAGCGGCTACACCTTC. Translation: CASSVPTGSGYTF. Supplemented by reference TRBV5-1 and TRBJ1-2, the full variable domain reads KAGVTQTPRYLIKTRGQQVTLSCSPISGHRSVSWYQQTPGQGLQFLFEYFSETQRNKGNFPGRFSGRQFSNSRSEMNVSTLELGDSALYLCASSVPTGSGYTFGSGTRLTVV.

This clonotype was detected only a few times. Sequence at one end of the junction differs from germline and may be a read error. The CDR3 nucleotides read TGCGCCAGCAGCTTGGGAGGGAGCGAGCAGTACTTC. As protein: CASSLGGSEQYF. The rearrangement uses TRBV12-3 or TRBV12-4 and TRBJ2-7; 7 bases fit TRBD2. The CDR3 runs to 12 residues.

There are a few counts of this clonotype. The genes are TRBV24-1 and TRBJ2-4; 10 bases align to TRBD1. Germline assignment: CDR1 KGHDR and CDR2 SFDVKD. The length of the CDR3 is 16 residues. J gave up 6 bases and V 3 bases, and 7 bases lay outside the gene matches. CDR3 sequence (DNA): TGTGCCACCAGTGATCCCGGACAGGGGGATGGAAACATTCAGTACTTC. Its translation is CATSDPGQGDGNIQYF.

The CDR3 DNA follows: TGTGCCAGCACAGGACTAGCGGAATACAATGAGCAGTTCTTC. This translates into CASTGLAEYNEQFF. The V call is TRBV6-2 or TRBV6-3, the J call TRBJ2-1; 10 bases agree with TRBD2. Per the germline V gene, CDR1 is MNHEY and CDR2 is SVGEGT. V lost 7 bases, J lost 4 bases, and 4 bases stayed unmatched. The CDR3 is 14 amino acids.

V and J are TRBV27 and TRBJ2-7; 10 nucleotides match TRBD1. The CDR3 has 15 amino acids. Germline CDR1 reads MNHEY; CDR2 reads SMNVEV (reference sequence). Trimming cost V 1 base and J 2 bases; bases outside gene matches: 2. The CDR3 nucleotides are TGTGCCAGCAGTTTATACGGACAGGGGGCCTACGAGCAGTACTTC. Its translation: CASSLYGQGAYEQYF.

The chain employs TRBV20-1 and TRBJ2-4; TRBD2 agrees at 11 bases. CDR3 length: 15 residues. Trimming cost V 8 bases and J 4 bases; bases outside gene matches: 10. Germline CDR1 and CDR2: DFQATT and SNEGSKA (reference sequence). CDR3 sequence reads: CSSTSGSGLKNIQYF. The CDR3 DNA follows: TGCAGTTCCACTAGCGGGAGCGGTCTTAAAAACATTCAGTACTTC.

This clonotype was counted between two and nine times. The chain uses TRBV5-5 and TRBJ2-4; 12 bases match TRBD1. The length of the CDR3 is 15 residues. Unmatched junction bases numbered 8, after V lost 0 bases and J lost 13 bases. Looked up from germline, CDR1 is SGHKS and CDR2 is YYEKEE (reference sequence). CDR3 nucleotides: TGTGCCAGCAGCTTGGCCGGGACAGGGGGCAGGGAGCAGTACTTC. This gives the protein CASSLAGTGGREQYF.